The TCR beta chain described here comes from a study of OX40 agonist ivuxolimab in advanced cancers. The germline gives CDR1 SGHDT, CDR2 YYEEEE. Trimming removed 1 base from V and 6 bases from J, with 14 bases in between. CDR3 length equals 15 residues. With respect to this clone: Its antigen is unknown.

Sequenced by immunoSEQ multiplex PCR; TCRdb stores in-frame clones only, minus some. The sample includes under 100,000 clones, roughly 80% of them seen just once. The study, taken as a whole, reports: Clonal expansion from baseline to week 6 occurred in both CD4+ and CD8+ T cells. Expanded clones were, on average, more numerous in CD8+ T cells than in CD4+.

This receptor was obtained from an adult with an advanced solid tumor such as melanoma, head and neck, liver or kidney cancer. Sequencing used CD4+ or CD8+ T cells sorted from blood, obtained in a trial of the OX40 agonist ivuxolimab. The gene calls are TRBV5-6 and TRBJ1-5; a possible D gene is TRBD1 (6 bases). CDR3: CASSLWTVSRQPQHF. In DNA, the CDR3 is TGTGCCAGCAGCTTGTGGACAGTTTCTCGTCAGCCCCAGCATTTT.